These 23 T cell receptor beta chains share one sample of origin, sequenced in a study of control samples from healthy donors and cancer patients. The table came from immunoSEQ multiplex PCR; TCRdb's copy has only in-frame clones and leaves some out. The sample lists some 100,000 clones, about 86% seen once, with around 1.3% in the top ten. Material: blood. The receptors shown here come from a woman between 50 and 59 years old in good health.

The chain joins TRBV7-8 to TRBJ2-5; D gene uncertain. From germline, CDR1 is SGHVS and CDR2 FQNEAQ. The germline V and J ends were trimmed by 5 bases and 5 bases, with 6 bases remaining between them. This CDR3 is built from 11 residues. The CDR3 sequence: CASSLLETQYF. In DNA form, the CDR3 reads TGTGCCAGCAGCCTATTGGAGACCCAGTACTTC.

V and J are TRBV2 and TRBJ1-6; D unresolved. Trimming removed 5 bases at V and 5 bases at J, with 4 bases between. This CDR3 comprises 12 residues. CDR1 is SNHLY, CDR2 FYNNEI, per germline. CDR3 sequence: CASSPHNSPLHF. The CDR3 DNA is TGTGCCAGCAGTCCCCATAATTCACCCCTCCACTTT.

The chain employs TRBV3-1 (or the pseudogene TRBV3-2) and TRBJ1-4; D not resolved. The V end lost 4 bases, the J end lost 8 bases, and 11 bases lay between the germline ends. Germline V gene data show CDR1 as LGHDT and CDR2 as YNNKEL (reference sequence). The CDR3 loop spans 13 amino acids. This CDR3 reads CASSRRQREKLFF. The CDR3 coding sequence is TGTGCCAGCAGCCGCAGACAAAGAGAAAAACTGTTTTTT.

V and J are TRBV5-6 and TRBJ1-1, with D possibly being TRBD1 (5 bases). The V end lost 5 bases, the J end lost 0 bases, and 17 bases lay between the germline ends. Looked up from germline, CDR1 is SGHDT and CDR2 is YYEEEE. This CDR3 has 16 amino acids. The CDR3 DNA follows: TGTGCCAGCAGGCAGGGTGGGATCCCCATGAACACTGAAGCTTTCTTT. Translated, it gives CASRQGGIPMNTEAFF.

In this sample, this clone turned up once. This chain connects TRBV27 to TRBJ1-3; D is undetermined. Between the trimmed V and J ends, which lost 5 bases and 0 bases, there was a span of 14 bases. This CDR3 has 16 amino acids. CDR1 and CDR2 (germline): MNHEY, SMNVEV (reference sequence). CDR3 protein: CASSPLGDSSGNTIYF. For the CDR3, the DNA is TGTGCCAGCAGTCCCCTCGGAGATAGCTCTGGAAACACCATATATTTT.

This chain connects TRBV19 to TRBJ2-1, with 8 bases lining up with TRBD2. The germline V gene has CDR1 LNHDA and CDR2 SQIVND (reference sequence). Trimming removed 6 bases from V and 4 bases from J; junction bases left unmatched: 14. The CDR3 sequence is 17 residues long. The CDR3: CASSDGGLVLGYNEQFF. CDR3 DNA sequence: TGTGCCAGTAGCGATGGGGGACTAGTCCTAGGGTACAATGAGCAGTTCTTC.

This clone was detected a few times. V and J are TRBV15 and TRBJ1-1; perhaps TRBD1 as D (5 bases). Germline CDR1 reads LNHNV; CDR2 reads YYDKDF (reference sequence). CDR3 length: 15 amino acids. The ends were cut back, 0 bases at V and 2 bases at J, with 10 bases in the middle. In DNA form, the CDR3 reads TGTGCCACCAGCAGAGATCGTAGGGGCAACACTGAAGCTTTCTTT. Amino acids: CATSRDRRGNTEAFF.

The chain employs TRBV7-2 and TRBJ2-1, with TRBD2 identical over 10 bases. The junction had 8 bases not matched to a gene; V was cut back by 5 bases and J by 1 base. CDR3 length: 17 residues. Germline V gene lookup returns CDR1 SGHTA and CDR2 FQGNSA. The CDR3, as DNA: TGTGCCAGCAGCCCCAATAGCGGGAGGTCGTCCTACAATGAGCAGTTCTTC. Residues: CASSPNSGRSSYNEQFF.

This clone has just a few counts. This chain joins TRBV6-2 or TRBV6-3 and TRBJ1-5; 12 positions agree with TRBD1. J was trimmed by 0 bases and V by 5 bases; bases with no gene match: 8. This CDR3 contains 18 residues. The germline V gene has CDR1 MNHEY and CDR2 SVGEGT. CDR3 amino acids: CASSRDRGHIYSNQPQHF. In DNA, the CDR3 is TGTGCCAGCAGTAGGGACAGGGGGCACATTTATAGCAATCAGCCCCAGCATTTT.

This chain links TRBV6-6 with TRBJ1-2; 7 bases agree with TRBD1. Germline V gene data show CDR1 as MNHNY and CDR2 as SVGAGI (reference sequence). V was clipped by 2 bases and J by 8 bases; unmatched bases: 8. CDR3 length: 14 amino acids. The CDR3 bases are TGTGCCAGCAGTTACCCACAGGGGACCGGGGGCTACACCTTC. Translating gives CASSYPQGTGGYTF.

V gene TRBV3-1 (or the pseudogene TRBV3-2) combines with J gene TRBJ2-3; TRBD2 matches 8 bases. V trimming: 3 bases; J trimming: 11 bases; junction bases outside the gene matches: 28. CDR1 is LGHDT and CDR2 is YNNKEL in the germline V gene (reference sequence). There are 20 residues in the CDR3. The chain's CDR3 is CASSQKSYGRVLNQLVEQYF. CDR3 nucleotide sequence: TGTGCCAGCAGCCAGAAGTCTTACGGGAGGGTATTAAACCAGTTAGTCGAGCAGTATTTT.

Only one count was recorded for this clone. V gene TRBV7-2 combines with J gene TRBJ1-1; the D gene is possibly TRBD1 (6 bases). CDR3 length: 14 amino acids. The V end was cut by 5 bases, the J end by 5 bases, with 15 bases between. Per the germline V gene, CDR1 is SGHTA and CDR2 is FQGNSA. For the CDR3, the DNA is TGTGCCAGCAGCCCTTCGGGGAGGGGGACTGAAGCTTTCTTT. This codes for CASSPSGRGTEAFF.

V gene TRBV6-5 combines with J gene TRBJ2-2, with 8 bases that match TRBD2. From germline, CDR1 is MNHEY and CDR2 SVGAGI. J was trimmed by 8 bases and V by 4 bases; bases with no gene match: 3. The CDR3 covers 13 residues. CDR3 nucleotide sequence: TGTGCCAGCAGTTTTGAGCGGGAGGGGGAGCTGTTTTTT. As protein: CASSFEREGELFF.

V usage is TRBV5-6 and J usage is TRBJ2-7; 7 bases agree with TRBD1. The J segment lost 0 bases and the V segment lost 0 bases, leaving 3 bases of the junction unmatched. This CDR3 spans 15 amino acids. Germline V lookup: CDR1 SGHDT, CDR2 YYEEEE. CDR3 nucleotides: TGTGCCAGCAGCTTGGGACAGGGCATCTCCTACGAGCAGTACTTC. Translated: CASSLGQGISYEQYF. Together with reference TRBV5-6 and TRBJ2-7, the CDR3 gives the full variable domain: DAGVTQSPTHLIKTRGQQVTLRCSPKSGHDTVSWYQQALGQGPQFIFQYYEEEERQRGNFPDRFSGHQFPNYSSELNVNALLLGDSALYLCASSLGQGISYEQYFGPGTRLTVT.

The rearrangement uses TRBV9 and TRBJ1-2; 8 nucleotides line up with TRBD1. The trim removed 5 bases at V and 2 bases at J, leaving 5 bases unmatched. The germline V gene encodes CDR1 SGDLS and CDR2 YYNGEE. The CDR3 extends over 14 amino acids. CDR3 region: CASRRTGKNYGYTF. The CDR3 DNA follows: TGTGCCAGCAGACGGACAGGGAAGAACTATGGCTACACCTTC.

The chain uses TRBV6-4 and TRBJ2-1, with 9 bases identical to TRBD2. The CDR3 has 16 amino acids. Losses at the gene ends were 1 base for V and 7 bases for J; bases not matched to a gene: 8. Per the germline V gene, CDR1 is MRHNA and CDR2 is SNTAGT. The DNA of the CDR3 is TGTGCCAGCAGTGACTGGGGTAGCGGGAGAGGGAATGAGCAGTTCTTC. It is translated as CASSDWGSGRGNEQFF.

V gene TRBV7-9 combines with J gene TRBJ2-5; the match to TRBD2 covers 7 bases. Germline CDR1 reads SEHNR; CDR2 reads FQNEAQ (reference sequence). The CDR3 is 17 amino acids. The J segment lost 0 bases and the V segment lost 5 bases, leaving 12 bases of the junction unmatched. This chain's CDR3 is CASSKAPRGIYQETQYF. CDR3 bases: TGTGCCAGCAGCAAAGCACCGCGGGGGATATACCAAGAGACCCAGTACTTC.

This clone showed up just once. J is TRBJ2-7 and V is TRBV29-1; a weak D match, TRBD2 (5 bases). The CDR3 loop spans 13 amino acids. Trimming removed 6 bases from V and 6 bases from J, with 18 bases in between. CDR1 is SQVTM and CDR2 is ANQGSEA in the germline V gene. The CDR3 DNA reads TGCAGCGTAGCGGTGGCTGGATCTGGCGAGCAGTACTTC. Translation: CSVAVAGSGEQYF.

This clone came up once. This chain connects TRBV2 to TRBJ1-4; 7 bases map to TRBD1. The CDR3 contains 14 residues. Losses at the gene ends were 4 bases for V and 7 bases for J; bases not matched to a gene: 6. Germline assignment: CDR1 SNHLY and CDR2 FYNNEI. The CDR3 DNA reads TGTGCCAGCAGTGTGACAGGGAAGGGTGAAAAACTGTTTTTT. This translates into CASSVTGKGEKLFF. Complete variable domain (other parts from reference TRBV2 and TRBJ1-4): EPEVTQTPSHQVTQMGQEVILRCVPISNHLYFYWYRQILGQKVEFLVSFYNNEISEKSEIFDDQFSVERPDGSNFTLKIRSTKLEDSAMYFCASSVTGKGEKLFFGSGTQLSVL.

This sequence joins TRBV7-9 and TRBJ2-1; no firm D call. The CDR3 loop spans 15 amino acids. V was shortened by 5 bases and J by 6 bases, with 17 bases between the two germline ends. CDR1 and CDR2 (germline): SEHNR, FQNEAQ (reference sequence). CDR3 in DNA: TGTGCCAGCAGCCCCCCGCCCCGTTTCGGCAATGAGCAGTTCTTC. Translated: CASSPPPRFGNEQFF.

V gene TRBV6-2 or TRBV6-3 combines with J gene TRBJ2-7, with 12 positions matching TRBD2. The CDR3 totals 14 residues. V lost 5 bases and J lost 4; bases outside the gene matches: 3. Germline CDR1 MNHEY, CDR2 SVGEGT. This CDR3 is CASSGTSGLYEQYF. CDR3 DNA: TGTGCCAGCAGTGGGACTAGCGGGTTATACGAGCAGTACTTC.

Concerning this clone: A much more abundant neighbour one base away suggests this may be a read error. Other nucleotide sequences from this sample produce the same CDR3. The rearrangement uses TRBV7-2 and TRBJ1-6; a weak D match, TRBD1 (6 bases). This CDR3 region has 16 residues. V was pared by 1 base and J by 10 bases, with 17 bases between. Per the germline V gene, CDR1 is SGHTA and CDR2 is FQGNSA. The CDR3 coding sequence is TGTGCCAGCAGCTTAGACAGGACGGGGGCTAGCTCACCCCTCCACTTT. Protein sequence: CASSLDRTGASSPLHF. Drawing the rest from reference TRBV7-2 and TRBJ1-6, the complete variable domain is GAGVSQSPSNKVTEKGKDVELRCDPISGHTALYWYRQSLGQGLEFLIYFQGNSAPDKSGLPSDRFSAERTGGSVSTLTIQRTQQEDSAVYLCASSLDRTGASSPLHFGNGTRLTVT.

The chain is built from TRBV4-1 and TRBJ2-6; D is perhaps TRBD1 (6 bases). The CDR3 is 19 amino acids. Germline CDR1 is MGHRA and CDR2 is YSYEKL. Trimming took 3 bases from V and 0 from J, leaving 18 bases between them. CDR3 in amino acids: CASSHTFPNRVSGANVLTF. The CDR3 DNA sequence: TGCGCCAGCAGCCATACCTTCCCCAACAGGGTCTCTGGGGCCAACGTCCTGACTTTC.